This T cell receptor beta chain was identified in a study of T-cell reconstitution after alpha-beta-depleted transplantation in children. Whole-study findings and limits: Reportedly, roughly two months post-transplant, alpha-beta T cells arose from several hundred expanded graft clones. Some patients owed their high day-60 TCRbeta diversity to surviving recipient T cells and thymic progenitors. From newly produced T cells came most of the T-cell counts and diversity one year after transplant.

The TCRbeta library was prepared with unique molecular identifiers. TCRdb reprocessed the PCR reads via MiXCR and lists one record per CDR3 protein. Of hundreds of thousands of distinct CDR3 sequences listed, over 10% are singletons. The ends lost 0 bases at V and 3 bases at J; junction bases unmatched: 8. Germline loops: CDR1 DFQATT, CDR2 SNEGSKA (reference sequence). CDR3 size: 16 residues. This clonotype was counted many times. Its antigen is not known. The sequence derives from a girl aged 2 to 10 with congenital amegakaryocytic thrombocytopenia, due to receive a stem cell transplant. The source material was PBMCs, sampled before TCRalphabeta/CD19-depleted stem cell transplant. This sequence joins TRBV20-1 and TRBJ2-3; TRBD1 matches at 8 bases. CDR3 in DNA: TGCAGTGCTAGAGAGGAGGACAGGGCAGTGACAGATACGCAGTATTTT. It encodes CSAREEDRAVTDTQYF.